This T cell receptor beta chain was observed in a study of patients and donors after allogeneic stem cell transplantation. Germline V lookup: CDR1 SNHLY, CDR2 FYNNEI. The V gene end was trimmed by 5 bases and the J gene end by 3 bases; junction bases not matched to a gene: 12. CDR3 length: 16 amino acids. One entry per CDR3 protein, called by TCRdb with MiXCR from the RT-PCR reads. Of more than 150,000 distinct CDR3 sequences in the sample, about a quarter were seen once. The sample consisted of blood, either unsorted or a sorted T cell fraction (not recorded which). The sequence was collected from a human donor who was either an allogeneic HSCT recipient or a stem cell or donor lymphocyte infusion donor (not recorded which). It is not recorded whose cells these are; they may come from a transplant donor. The chain combines TRBV2 with TRBJ1-2; 7 bases are shared with TRBD1. CDR3 bases: TGTGCCAGCAGTCGGGACAGCACGAACACCTACTATGGCTACACCTTC. Translation gives CASSRDSTNTYYGYTF.